This TCR beta chain was retrieved from a study of Graves' ophthalmopathy and Graves' hyperthyroidism. Study-wide context: Investigators collected peripheral blood at initial diagnosis, before any treatment was given.

Presentation of ophthalmopathy in the donors involved moderate-to-severe activity, CAS ≥3, NOSPECS ≥4 and a duration under 3 months. The diagnosis combined clinical symptoms, thyroxine, TRAb, thyroid ultrasound and orbital computed tomography scans. The PBMCs originated from more than 8 ml of fresh peripheral blood. V was trimmed by 8 bases and J by 6 bases, leaving 17 bases between them. The CDR3 is made up of 13 amino acids. Germline loops: CDR1 MNHEY, CDR2 SMNVEV (reference sequence). The sequenced template was RNA, covering the TCR beta CDR3 region. RT-PCR was first run with HTBI primers, then multiplex PCR in a second round. TCRdb reprocessed the multiplex PCR reads with MiXCR, giving one entry per CDR3 protein. The sample consists of about 180,000 distinct CDR3 sequences, over 35% of them appearing once.

The sequencing sample was made of peripheral blood. This receptor was taken from a woman between 35 and 50 years old with Graves' ophthalmopathy. The chain has TRBV27 and TRBJ2-7; D is undetermined. CDR3 bases: TGTGCCAGCGCCTTATTATCCCGCTCCGAGCAGTACTTC. This translates into CASALLSRSEQYF.